This T cell receptor beta chain is from a study of cytomegalovirus exposure and HLA in healthy donors. Study information: From HLA-typed donors, an early data release held about 85 million unique TCRs. General study findings and limits: The authors later found most CMV-associated TCR beta chains appeared HLA-restricted. One later analysis reportedly identified an Asian-associated ancestry cluster that showed fewer N-insertions than the roughly 700-donor mean. The study flagged around 160 TCR beta chains as cytomegalovirus-associated.

The V gene's germline CDR1 is SEHNR and CDR2 FQNEAQ (reference sequence). The CDR3 has 17 residues. Trimming at V came to 4 bases and at J to 1 base, leaving 11 bases not matched to a gene. Turning to this clone: The antigen remains undetermined.

60 Vbeta and 13 Jbeta primers were used in PCR. Measured with immunoSEQ multiplex PCR; TCRdb has only the in-frame clones, and not every one. The sample contains 100,000 or so clones, around 84% of which appear only once. This sequence originates from a man in his late teens or twenties in good health and CMV-seronegative. Sequencing input: PBMCs. V usage is TRBV7-9 and J usage is TRBJ1-2; 8 bases line up with TRBD1. The CDR3 is CASSSRDRRTDNYGYTF. The CDR3 DNA sequence: TGTGCCAGCAGCTCGAGGGACAGGCGGACCGATAACTATGGCTACACCTTC.